This T cell receptor (beta chain) is drawn from a study of blood T cell repertoires in COVID-19. Background on the study: COVID-19 samples from acute and convalescent phases originated in the United States, Italy and Spain. PBMCs, B-cell-depleted T cells, or T cells provided the cDNA or gDNA that made up the material.

Trimming took off 5 bases at V and 8 bases at J, with 18 bases between the two ends. The germline CDR1 and CDR2 sequences are KGHSH and LQKENI. The CDR3 loop spans 14 amino acids. Original analysis: The authors estimated nucleated cell counts from reference gene primer amplification. Generated by immunoSEQ multiplex PCR, the TCRdb table keeps only in-frame clones and is missing some. That table furnishes V, J and clone size, whereas the DNA furnished D and trimming. The table includes some 88,000 clones, 85% to 90% detected once. This clone appeared a few times. The chain couples TRBV18 to TRBJ1-2; D possibly corresponds to TRBD1 (5 bases). This clonotype originated in a woman aged 65 to 85 with acute or convalescent COVID-19. The source material was peripheral blood. CDR3 residues: CASSMDKASGGYTF. CDR3 bases: TGTGCCAGCTCAATGGACAAGGCCTCTGGGGGCTACACCTTC.